This T cell receptor beta chain was sequenced in a study of blood T cell repertoires in COVID-19. As for the study in general: Whether acute or convalescent, the COVID-19 samples came from the United States, Italy and Spain. PBMCs, B-cell-depleted T cells, or T cells provided the cDNA or gDNA that made up the material.

The germline V gene has CDR1 LNHDA and CDR2 SQIVND (reference sequence). The CDR3 runs to 15 residues. Trimming removed 4 bases from V and 7 bases from J, with 14 bases in between. As handled by the study authors: Reference gene primers were amplified, and this amplification served to estimate nucleated cell counts. Clones were read by immunoSEQ multiplex PCR, and TCRdb kept only the in-frame ones, dropping some. The V and J calls and clone size come from that table; D and trimming were worked out from the DNA. The sample has around 130,000 clones, approximately 84% seen once. This TCR was sampled from an elderly woman with acute or convalescent COVID-19. This chain joins TRBV19 and TRBJ1-6; the D gene is possibly TRBD1 (6 bases). The sequenced material came from peripheral blood. Here the CDR3 reads CASSNRVIGNSPLHF. For the CDR3, the DNA is TGTGCCAGTAGTAACAGGGTGATTGGAAATTCACCCCTCCACTTT.